Presented here are 5 T cell receptor beta chains from one specimen sequenced in a study of molecular identifiers for immune sequencing clone quantification. TCRdb re-called the PCR reads with MiXCR, one entry per CDR3 protein. The sample records about 640,000 distinct CDR3 sequences, 20% being singletons. Sequencing input: naive CD8+ T cells from blood, with Jurkat cell RNA spiked in. Subset of the sample: FACS-sorted CD8+CD4-CCR7+CD45RA+ naive T cells. These receptors were collected from a human donor in good health. Some libraries in this study had Jurkat cell RNA spiked in.

This chain links TRBV19 with TRBJ2-7; no clear D. This CDR3 is 11 amino acids long. Trimming left V 6 bases short and J 5 bases short, with 8 bases between. Germline-derived CDR1 and CDR2 are LNHDA and SQIVND (reference sequence). In DNA form, the CDR3 reads TGTGCCAGTAGGTTCGGAAACGAGCAGTACTTC. Its protein is CASRFGNEQYF.

Concerning this clonotype itself: Germline is not matched at one junction end, which may reflect a read error. This sequence joins TRBV20-1 and TRBJ1-3, with a weak D call TRBD1 (6 bases). The CDR3 is 13 amino acids. Germline CDR1 reads DFQATT; CDR2 reads SNEGSKA (reference sequence). CDR3 loop: CSAPGGPGSTIYF. In DNA, the CDR3 is TGCAGTGCTCCGGGGGGGCCTGGAAGCACCATATATTTT.

This clonotype was recorded many times. The genes are TRBV6-1 and TRBJ2-2; no clear D. In germline, CDR1 is MNHNS, CDR2 SASEGT. There are 16 residues in the CDR3. V dropped 5 bases and J dropped 1 base, with 14 bases sitting between them. CDR3 amino acids: CASSPPANLNTGELFF. In DNA, the CDR3 is TGTGCCAGCAGTCCTCCGGCTAACTTGAACACCGGGGAGCTGTTTTTT.

This clonotype was counted many times. The gene calls are TRBV28 and TRBJ2-7; D remains ambiguous. V lost 5 bases, J lost 1 base, and 9 bases lay in between. Germline V gene data show CDR1 as MDHEN and CDR2 as SYDVKM. The CDR3 spans 13 residues. The chain's CDR3 is CASSIQGSYEQYF. CDR3 DNA: TGTGCCAGCAGTATCCAAGGTTCCTACGAGCAGTACTTC.

As for this clonotype: The junction does not match germline at one end; this may be a read error. The CDR3 here is CAGRKTGTNTGELFF. In nucleotides, the CDR3 is TGTGCCGGCAGAAAGACAGGAACTAACACCGGGGAGCTGTTTTTT. The chain joins TRBV6-5 to TRBJ2-2; perhaps TRBD1 as D (6 bases). The CDR3 is 15 residues long. CDR1 and CDR2 from the germline V gene are MNHEY and SVGAGI.